The source of this T cell receptor beta chain is a study of Ad26.COV2.S vaccination and SARS-CoV-2 variants (dated by TCRdb to the early 2020s). At the level of the whole study: Vaccine-arm donors came from COV1001, a multicentre, randomized, double-blind, placebo-controlled phase I-IIa trial of Ad26.COV2.S in healthy adults. Ad26.COV2.S was administered intramuscularly at 5 x 10^10 or 1 x 10^11 viral particles, either as a single shot or as two shots given 56 days apart. TCRbeta repertoire sequencing was used to assess the specificity and breadth of SARS-CoV-2-reactive T cell receptors after Ad26.COV2.S vaccination. The TCR-sequenced set comprised about 32 samples: some 20 Ad26.COV2.S vaccine recipients, 5 placebo recipients and 8 SARS-CoV-2 convalescent individuals. Trial participants were randomized into five groups of five: low-dose or high-dose Ad26.COV2.S given once or twice, or placebo on both occasions. Investigators did not know the trial group allocation while performing experiments and assessing outcomes. Overall study outcomes, separate from this receptor: Comparable non-spike TCR breadth was observed between vaccine and placebo recipients, consistent with only spike being contained in the vaccine. Spike-specific TCR breadth was higher in Ad26.COV2.S recipients than in placebo recipients (P = 0.0014). The authors noted that total T cell responses may have been underestimated by the TCR breadth and depth analyses. After vaccination, substantial breadth of spike-specific CD8+ and CD4+ T cell responses was reported. The study was not powered to compare responses between vaccine doses or regimens.

The immunoSEQ Assay was used to sequence TCRbeta CDR3 regions. After extraction, genomic DNA underwent amplification by bias-controlled multiplex PCR, followed by high-throughput sequencing. The paper's data handling went like this. Collapsing and filtering of sequences were performed to quantify the absolute abundance of each unique TCRbeta CDR3 region. T cell fraction was estimated by normalizing TCRbeta template counts to usable DNA, with usable DNA measured through amplification of reference genes found in all nucleated cells. Repertoire TCRs were annotated as SARS-CoV-2-specific when V gene, CDR3 amino acid sequence and J gene were exactly matched to a known reactive TCR set. The reference SARS-CoV-2 TCR set was derived from MIRA and filtered for enrichment in COVID-19-positive ImmuneCODE repertoires, a step that removed public or cross-reactive TCRs. Using the MIRA antigens, annotated TCRs were further analysed by specific ORF or by position within an ORF. Breadth was defined as the number of annotated unique rearrangements divided by the total number of unique productive rearrangements, and depth was defined as the summed frequency of the annotated unique rearrangements. Two-sided Wilcoxon rank-sum tests were applied when comparing TCR breadth between groups. In its TCRdb copy, this immuneACCESS table keeps in-frame sequences only and misses some clones. Where compared with another copy, unresolved V genes explain less than half of these, and the others have no known cause. That table gives V, J and clone size, and the DNA gave D and trimming. Here the sample has about 350,000 clones; approximately 90% occur a single time. The ten largest clones capture about 5% of the sample.

The intended sense of this specimen's treatment or condition label: 19 received Ad26.COV2.S at low or high dose, single or two shots; 5 received placebo; per-sample allocation not given. For vaccine and placebo recipients, the sequenced repertoires came from samples collected on day 63 after the first injection. Cohort 1b enrolled fewer than 30 adults aged 18-55 years at a single site in Boston, USA, between 29 July and 7 August 2020. As a vaccine, Ad26.COV2.S was a replication-incompetent adenovirus type 26 vector that expressed a prefusion-stabilized SARS-CoV-2 spike protein derived from the original Wuhan strain. This clone was detected only a few times. There is no known antigen for this receptor. No clone much larger than this one lies a single base away; base qualities are absent. CDR1 and CDR2 (SGHTA, FQGNSA) derive from the germline V gene. Ends trimmed: V by 4 bases, J by 7 bases; bases unmatched to a gene: 7. Including the terminal cysteine and phenylalanine, the CDR3 comprises 15 residues. This entry keeps only the CDR3 DNA: 45 bases, framed from base 1.

This sequence was found in a person aged 18 to 65 who received the Ad26.COV2.S COVID-19 vaccine or a placebo. This receptor chain uses TRBV7-2 and TRBJ1-6; TRBD1 matches 7 bases in the middle. Sequenced here: peripheral blood, sampled in a trial of Ad26.COV2.S vaccine versus placebo. The DNA sequence follows: TGTGCCAGCAGCTGGGCGACAGGGATCAATTCACCCCTCCACTTT. Translated, it gives CASSWATGINSPLHF.